This entry is about one TCR beta chain. Its matching antigen is unknown. Measured with immunoSEQ multiplex PCR; TCRdb has only the in-frame clones, and not every one. The profile covers roughly 180,000 clones, with approximately 91% appearing a single time and approximately 1.7% taken by the ten largest. The record originates from a study of T cell responses to AZD1222 COVID-19 vaccine. General observations from the study: Females outnumbered males among donors, who were mostly white British; clonal diversity was possibly underestimated.

This sequence originates from an adult who received the AZD1222 COVID-19 vaccine. Here the sequenced sample was peripheral blood, taken 28 days after the second AZD1222 dose.

The chain's CDR3 is CASFQVRSNEQYF. The CDR3, as DNA: TGTGCCAGCTTCCAGGTCAGAAGTAACGAGCAGTACTTC. The chain joins TRBV2 to TRBJ2-7, with D unresolved. This CDR3 has 13 residues. Between the trimmed V and J ends, which lost 8 bases and 5 bases, there was a span of 16 bases. CDR1 and CDR2 from the germline V gene are SNHLY and FYNNEI.